The source of this T cell receptor beta chain is a study of T cells in localized non-small cell lung cancer. Study-wide findings and caveats: Those with higher blood T cell density had longer overall survival. Uninvolved neighboring lung showed the greatest T cell clonality, exceeding tumor.

TCRdb's copy holds only in-frame clones and misses some; the assay was immunoSEQ multiplex PCR. The table has roughly 40,000 clones, roughly 86% seen once. The germline V gene has CDR1 MDHEN and CDR2 SYDVKM. The V and J ends lost 5 bases and 2 bases respectively, with 9 bases between them. The CDR3 contains 14 residues. Worth noting for this clone: Its antigen remains unidentified.

The sequence derives from a man aged 18-55 years with stage I lung adenocarcinoma. Sequenced material: peripheral blood, taken before any cancer treatment. The V call is TRBV28, the J call TRBJ2-2; possibly TRBD1 for D (6 bases). In DNA form, the CDR3 reads TGTGCCAGCAGTCCGACAGGAAACACCGGGGAGCTGTTTTTT. Protein: CASSPTGNTGELFF.